The 13 T cell receptor beta chains reported below all come from one sample, sequenced in a study of T cells in Graves' hyperthyroidism and ophthalmopathy (dated by TCRdb to about 2019). The library relied on multiplex PCR. Sequencer: Illumina HiSeq 2000. The TCR beta CDR3 regions were amplified from RNA transcripts. A first-round RT-PCR of the TCR CDR3 used the HTBI primer set with the Qiagen OneStep RT-PCR kit. The public reads were quality trimmed at Q25 with fastp and then assembled into clones with MiXCR by TCRdb, keeping productive beta chains. Duplicate CDR3 protein sequences are folded into a single record with the most common DNA and genes. The sample data list 490,000 or so distinct CDR3 sequences, and approximately 49% of these were observed just once. Of the sample, about two fifths falls within the top ten clones. The sequenced material came from peripheral blood or thyroid tissue (not recorded which). These receptors all come from an adult woman with Graves' disease, either hyperthyroidism or ophthalmopathy (not recorded which).

This clonotype was counted at least ten times. The chain uses TRBV19 and TRBJ1-5; the D gene is possibly TRBD1 (5 bases). The CDR3 is 14 residues long. Trimming took off 5 bases at V and 5 bases at J, with 13 bases between the two ends. Germline CDR1 and CDR2: LNHDA and SQIVND (reference sequence). CDR3 in DNA: TGTGCCAGTAGTGTCGCCGGGGGTTATCAGCCCCAGCATTTT. Its translation: CASSVAGGYQPQHF.

This clonotype was counted at least ten times. The chain uses TRBV7-9 and TRBJ1-6, with D maybe TRBD1 (5 bases). V lost 5 bases and J 0 bases, leaving 8 bases between the germline ends. Per the germline V gene, CDR1 is SEHNR and CDR2 is FQNEAQ (reference sequence). This CDR3 comprises 15 residues. CDR3 sequence reads: CASSPGSSYNSPLHF. The CDR3 DNA follows: TGTGCCAGCAGCCCAGGGAGCTCCTATAATTCACCCCTCCACTTT.

This clonotype was detected only a few times. This rearrangement joins TRBV24-1 to TRBJ2-7; the D is unclear. Germline CDR1 and CDR2: KGHDR and SFDVKD. Between the trimmed V and J ends, which lost 3 bases and 0 bases, there was a span of 11 bases. CDR3 length equals 15 residues. CDR3 in DNA: TGTGCCACCAGTGATGGGCAGAGGAGCTCCTACGAGCAGTACTTC. As protein: CATSDGQRSSYEQYF.

The chain joins TRBV20-1 to TRBJ1-2, with TRBD1 as a possible D gene (6 bases). CDR3 length equals 15 residues. Trimming took 6 bases from V and 6 from J, leaving 23 bases between them. Per germline, CDR1 DFQATT and CDR2 SNEGSKA (reference sequence). CDR3 sequence (DNA): TGCAGTGCCCCCCGGGACACTTCCGGGGACGATGGCTACACCTTC. As protein: CSAPRDTSGDDGYTF.

The table lists this clonotype with many counts. This chain connects TRBV7-9 to TRBJ2-7; TRBD1 matches at 8 bases. CDR3 length: 15 amino acids. The germline V gene encodes CDR1 SEHNR and CDR2 FQNEAQ (reference sequence). V was clipped by 4 bases and J by 3 bases; unmatched bases: 8. In DNA form, the CDR3 reads TGTGCCAGCAGCTCACGCCCCGGACAGGGCTACGAGCAGTACTTC. Its translation: CASSSRPGQGYEQYF. The variable domain in full, with the rest retrieved from reference TRBV7-9 and TRBJ2-7, is DTGVSQNPRHKITKRGQNVTFRCDPISEHNRLYWYRQTLGQGPEFLTYFQNEAQLEKSRLLSDRFSAERPKGSFSTLEIQRTEQGDSAMYLCASSSRPGQGYEQYFGPGTRLTVT.

This clonotype was seen many times. The chain uses TRBV7-2 and TRBJ1-1; perhaps TRBD1 as D (5 bases). Trimming left V 5 bases short and J 7 bases short, with 17 bases between. This CDR3 contains 14 residues. Looked up from germline, CDR1 is SGHTA and CDR2 is FQGNSA. CDR3 bases: TGTGCCAGCAGCCTCCATCGGAGTGGGGGTGAAGCTTTCTTT. Protein sequence: CASSLHRSGGEAFF.

On this clonotype: At one end the junction does not follow the germline gene, possibly because of a read error. The chain is built from TRBV5-1 and TRBJ1-1; D gene uncertain. Germline loops: CDR1 SGHRS, CDR2 YFSETQ. This CDR3 spans 13 amino acids. The CDR3 spells CASSLAPNTEAFF. The CDR3 DNA follows: TGTGCCAGCAGCTTGGCCCCGAACACTGAAGCTTTCTTT.

In its sample, this clonotype was seen many times. This rearrangement joins TRBV7-8 to TRBJ2-7, with 15 bases identical to TRBD2. Germline V gene data show CDR1 as SGHVS and CDR2 as FQNEAQ. J was trimmed by 6 bases and V by 1 base; bases with no gene match: 1. The CDR3 sequence is 15 residues long. For the CDR3, the DNA is TGTGCCAGCAGCTTAGGGGGACTAGCGGGAGGCGAGCAGTACTTC. Protein product: CASSLGGLAGGEQYF.

The chain employs TRBV28 and TRBJ1-1; the D gene is possibly TRBD1 (5 bases). The CDR3 consists of 16 residues. The germline CDR1 and CDR2 sequences are MDHEN and SYDVKM. The ends were cut back, 6 bases at V and 4 bases at J, with 21 bases in the middle. The chain's CDR3 is CASSSSGGALGTEAFF. The CDR3 DNA reads TGTGCCAGCAGCTCCTCGGGAGGGGCGCTTGGCACTGAAGCTTTCTTT. The full variable domain, completed using reference TRBV28 and TRBJ1-1, is DVKVTQSSRYLVKRTGEKVFLECVQDMDHENMFWYRQDPGLGLRLIYFSYDVKMKEKGDIPEGYSVSREKKERFSLILESASTNQTSMYLCASSSSGGALGTEAFFGQGTRLTVV.

The chain has TRBV10-2 and TRBJ2-3; possibly TRBD1 or TRBD2 for D (5 bases each). Germline lookup yields CDR1 WSHSY and CDR2 SAAADI. The CDR3 has 15 residues. Between the trimmed V and J ends, which lost 1 base and 0 bases, there was a span of 8 bases. CDR3 region: CASSEWGRSTDTQYF. In DNA, the CDR3 is TGCGCCAGCAGTGAGTGGGGACGGAGCACAGATACGCAGTATTTT.

Regarding this clonotype: No DNA is shown, since the ends of the CDR3 on it are uncertain; the CDR3 is the one TCRdb lists. The chain links TRBV25-1 to TRBJ1-5; the table's D gene call, TRBD1, was not cross checked with the DNA. The germline V gene has CDR1 MGHDK and CDR2 SYGVNS. The CDR3 is 17 amino acids long, termini counted. The CDR3 region is CACSARETGGQNQPQHF.

This clonotype came up a few times. The gene calls are TRBV19 and TRBJ1-2; 7 bases line up with TRBD1. Germline values: CDR1 LNHDA, CDR2 SQIVND (reference sequence). V shed 0 bases, J shed 8 bases, and the junction held 3 bases outside the gene matches. The CDR3 has 13 residues. CDR3 sequence: CASSIEDRVGYTF. CDR3 DNA sequence: TGTGCCAGTAGTATAGAAGACAGGGTCGGCTACACCTTC.

In this sample, this clonotype turned up a few times. V usage is TRBV6-5 and J usage is TRBJ2-5; D gene ambiguous. V was trimmed by 6 bases and J by 7 bases, leaving 9 bases between them. CDR3 length equals 11 residues. Looked up from germline, CDR1 is MNHEY and CDR2 is SVGAGI. CDR3 loop: CASSPTGTQYF. CDR3 sequence (DNA): TGTGCCAGCAGCCCCACCGGGACCCAGTACTTC.